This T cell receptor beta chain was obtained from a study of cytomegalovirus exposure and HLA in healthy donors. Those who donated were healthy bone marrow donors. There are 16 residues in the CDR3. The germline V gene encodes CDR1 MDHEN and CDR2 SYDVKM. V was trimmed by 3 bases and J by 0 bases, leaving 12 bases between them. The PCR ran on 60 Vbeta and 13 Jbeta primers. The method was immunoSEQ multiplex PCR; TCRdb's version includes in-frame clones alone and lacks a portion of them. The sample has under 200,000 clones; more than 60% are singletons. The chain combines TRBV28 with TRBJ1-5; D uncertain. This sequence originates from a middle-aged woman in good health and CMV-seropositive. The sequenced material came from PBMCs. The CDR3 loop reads CASSFRPIYSNQPQHF. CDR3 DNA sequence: TGTGCCAGCAGTTTCAGGCCAATCTATAGCAATCAGCCCCAGCATTTT.